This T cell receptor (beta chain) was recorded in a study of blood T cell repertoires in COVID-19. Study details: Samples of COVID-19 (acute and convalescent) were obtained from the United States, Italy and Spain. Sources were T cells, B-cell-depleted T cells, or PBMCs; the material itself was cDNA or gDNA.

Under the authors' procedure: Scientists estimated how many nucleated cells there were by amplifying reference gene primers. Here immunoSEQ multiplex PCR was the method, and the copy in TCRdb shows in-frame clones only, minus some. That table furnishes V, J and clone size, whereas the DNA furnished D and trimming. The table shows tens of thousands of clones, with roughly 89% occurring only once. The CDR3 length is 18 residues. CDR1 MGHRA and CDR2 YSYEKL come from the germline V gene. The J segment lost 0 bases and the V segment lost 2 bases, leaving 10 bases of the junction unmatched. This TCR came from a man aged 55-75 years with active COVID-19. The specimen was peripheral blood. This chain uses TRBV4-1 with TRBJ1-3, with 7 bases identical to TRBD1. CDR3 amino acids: CASSQSISGQVSGNTIYF. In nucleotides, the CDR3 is TGCGCCAGCAGCCAATCGATTTCTGGACAGGTCTCTGGAAACACCATATATTTT.